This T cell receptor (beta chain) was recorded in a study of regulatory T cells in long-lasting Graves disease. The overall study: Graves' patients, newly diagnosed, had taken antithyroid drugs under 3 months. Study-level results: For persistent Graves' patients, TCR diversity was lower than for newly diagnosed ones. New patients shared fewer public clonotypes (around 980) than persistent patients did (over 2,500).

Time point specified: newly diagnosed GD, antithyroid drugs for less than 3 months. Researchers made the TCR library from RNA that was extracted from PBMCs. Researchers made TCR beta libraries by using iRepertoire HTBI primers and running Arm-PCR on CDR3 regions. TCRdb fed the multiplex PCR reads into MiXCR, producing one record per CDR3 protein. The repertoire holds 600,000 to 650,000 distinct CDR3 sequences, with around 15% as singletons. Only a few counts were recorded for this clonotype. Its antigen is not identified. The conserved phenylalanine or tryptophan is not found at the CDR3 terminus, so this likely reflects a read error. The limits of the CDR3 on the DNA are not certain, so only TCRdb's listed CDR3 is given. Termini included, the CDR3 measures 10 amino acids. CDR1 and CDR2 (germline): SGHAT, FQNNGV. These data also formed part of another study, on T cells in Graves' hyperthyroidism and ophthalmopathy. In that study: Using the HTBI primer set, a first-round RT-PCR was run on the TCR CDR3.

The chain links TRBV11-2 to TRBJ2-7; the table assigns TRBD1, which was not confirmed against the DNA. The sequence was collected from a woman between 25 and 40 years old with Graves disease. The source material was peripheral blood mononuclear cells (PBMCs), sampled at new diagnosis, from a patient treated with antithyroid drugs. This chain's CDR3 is CASSLGRLAI.